This T cell receptor (beta chain) came from a study of Tregs in tolerant kidney transplant recipients. Study outcomes and limitations: Findings come from small patient numbers and require larger validation. No direct test of biological reproducibility was done here.

Using immunoSEQ multiplex PCR, the repertoire was profiled, and TCRdb retains in-frame clones only, with some absent. The sample has about 240,000 clones, 80% to 85% seen once. The CDR3 sequence is 16 residues long. The V gene's germline CDR1 is SGHTA and CDR2 FQGNSA. Points on this clone: Its antigen is currently unknown. The junction departs from the called germline gene at one end, perhaps through a read error.

Unstimulated Tregs (CD4+CD25+CD127-) and CD4+CD25- non-Tregs were sorted from PBMCs. This chain joins TRBV7-2 and TRBJ1-1; the D is unclear. Sequenced input: CD4+ T cells from blood. The clonotype was recovered from a human donor in good health. The CDR3 DNA is TGTGCCAGCAGCCTAGCTTTGTGGTCAGTGAACACTGAAGCTTTCTTT. Amino acid sequence: CASSLALWSVNTEAFF.